This TCR beta chain is drawn from a study of blood T cells in healthy people across ages. Whole-study findings and limits: Diversity of TCR beta per million T cells declined in a roughly linear way with age. When set beside aged donors, long-lived donors presented more naive CD4+ cells and higher diversity. Strong correlation was found linking TCR beta diversity to naive T cell percentage.

Through a sample-barcoded 5' primer and a J-beta primer mix, a second PCR was run for roughly 7 to 12 cycles. TCRdb analysed the 5' RACE reads with MiXCR anew, one entry per CDR3 protein. The top ten hold 2.1% of the sample, which has 1.5 million to 2 million distinct CDR3 sequences, around half seen once. In germline, CDR1 is SQVTM, CDR2 ANQGSEA. The CDR3 contains 12 residues. Trimming pared 3 bases from V and 6 bases from J, leaving 11 bases between. This clonotype was picked up a small number of times. Its antigen is unidentified. The receptor's source is a woman in her thirties or forties in good health. The chain is built from TRBV29-1 and TRBJ2-5; weak D call: TRBD2 (6 bases). What was sequenced was blood. The CDR3 region has the DNA TGCAGCGTTGAGGGACTTCTCCAGACCCAGTACTTC. It specifies CSVEGLLQTQYF.